Sequencing of this T cell receptor (beta chain) was carried out in a study of CD8 T cells in Susac syndrome. Only one count was recorded for this clonotype. The authors carried out high-throughput sequencing of TCR beta. They applied it to CD8+ and CD4+ T cells obtained from blood. Healthy donors were controls matched for age and sex. CD8+ and CD4+ T cells were negatively isolated; TEMRA cells were FACS-enriched. RNA was extracted with the RNeasy kit, and a quantity of about 0.45 to 1 ug was reverse transcribed using random hexamers. The authors amplified TCR beta CDR3 across 54 Vbeta and 13 Jbeta using immunoSEQ multiplex PCR. TCRdb passed the immunoSEQ multiplex PCR reads through MiXCR, listing each CDR3 protein once. The data hold some 120,000 distinct CDR3 sequences, with roughly 96% observed a single time. The sequencing input was CD4+ T cells from PBMCs. This receptor was taken from a human donor in good health.

The CDR3: CASSPIGTGLNEQFF. The DNA for the CDR3 is TGTGCCAGCTCACCGATCGGGACAGGGCTCAATGAGCAGTTCTTC. The chain couples TRBV18 to TRBJ2-1; 9 positions match TRBD1. Germline V lookup: CDR1 KGHSH, CDR2 LQKENI. J was trimmed by 6 bases and V by 3 bases; bases with no gene match: 6. The CDR3 runs to 15 residues.